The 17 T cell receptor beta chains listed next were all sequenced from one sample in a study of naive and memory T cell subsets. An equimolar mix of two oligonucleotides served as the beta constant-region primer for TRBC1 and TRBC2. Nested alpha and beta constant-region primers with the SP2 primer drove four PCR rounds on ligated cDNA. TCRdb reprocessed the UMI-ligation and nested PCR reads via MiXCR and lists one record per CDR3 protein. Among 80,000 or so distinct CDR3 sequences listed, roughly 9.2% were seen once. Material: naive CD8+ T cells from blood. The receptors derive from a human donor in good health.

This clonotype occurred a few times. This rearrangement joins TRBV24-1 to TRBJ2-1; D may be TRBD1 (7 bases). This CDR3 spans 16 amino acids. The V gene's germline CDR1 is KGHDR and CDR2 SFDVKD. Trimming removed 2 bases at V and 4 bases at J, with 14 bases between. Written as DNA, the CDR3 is TGTGCCACCAGTGATTCAGGACAGGCGGGGTACAATGAGCAGTTCTTC. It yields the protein CATSDSGQAGYNEQFF.

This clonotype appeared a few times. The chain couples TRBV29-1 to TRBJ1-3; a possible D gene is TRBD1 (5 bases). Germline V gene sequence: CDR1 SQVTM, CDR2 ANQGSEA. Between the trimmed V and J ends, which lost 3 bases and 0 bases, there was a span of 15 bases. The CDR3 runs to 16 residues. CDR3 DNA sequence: TGCAGCGTTGACGGGGACGGGGAGATCTCTGGAAACACCATATATTTT. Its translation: CSVDGDGEISGNTIYF.

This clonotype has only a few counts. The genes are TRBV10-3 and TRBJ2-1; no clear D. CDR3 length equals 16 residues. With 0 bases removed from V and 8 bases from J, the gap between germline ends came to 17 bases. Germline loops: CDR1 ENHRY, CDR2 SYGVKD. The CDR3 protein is CAISESLGGPSDEQFF. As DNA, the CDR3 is TGTGCCATCAGTGAGTCCCTCGGTGGACCGAGCGATGAGCAGTTCTTC.

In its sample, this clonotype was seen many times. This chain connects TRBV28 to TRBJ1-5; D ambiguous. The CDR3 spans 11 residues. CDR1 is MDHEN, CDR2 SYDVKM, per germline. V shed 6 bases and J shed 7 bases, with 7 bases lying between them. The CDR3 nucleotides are TGTGCCAGCAGGGGTGGCCAGCCCCAGCATTTT. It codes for CASRGGQPQHF.

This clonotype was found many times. In DNA, the CDR3 is TGTGCCAGCAGCCACAAGCTAGCGGGAGGTAATCGCGAGCAGTACTTC. It encodes CASSHKLAGGNREQYF. This chain joins TRBV4-2 and TRBJ2-7; 11 bases align to TRBD2. The junction had 10 bases not matched to a gene; V was cut back by 3 bases and J by 6 bases. Germline V gene data show CDR1 as LGHNA and CDR2 as YNFKEQ. The CDR3 loop spans 16 amino acids.

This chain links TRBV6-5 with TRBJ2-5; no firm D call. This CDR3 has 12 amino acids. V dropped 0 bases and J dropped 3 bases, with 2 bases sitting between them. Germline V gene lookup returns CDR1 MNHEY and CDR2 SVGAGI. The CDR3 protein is CASSYSKETQYF. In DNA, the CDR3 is TGTGCCAGCAGTTACTCGAAAGAGACCCAGTACTTC.

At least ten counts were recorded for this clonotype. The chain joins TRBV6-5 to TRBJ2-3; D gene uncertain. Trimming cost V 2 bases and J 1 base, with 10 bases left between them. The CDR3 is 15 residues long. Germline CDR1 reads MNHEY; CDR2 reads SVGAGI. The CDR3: CASSYEVSGTDTQYF. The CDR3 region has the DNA TGTGCCAGCAGTTACGAGGTTTCGGGCACAGATACGCAGTATTTT.

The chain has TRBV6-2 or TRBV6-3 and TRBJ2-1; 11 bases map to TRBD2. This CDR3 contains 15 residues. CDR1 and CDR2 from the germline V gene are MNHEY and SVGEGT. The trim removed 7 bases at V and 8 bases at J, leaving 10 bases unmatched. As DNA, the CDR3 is TGTGCCAGCAAAAATCTAGCGGGGGGTTACGATGAGCAGTTCTTC. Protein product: CASKNLAGGYDEQFF.

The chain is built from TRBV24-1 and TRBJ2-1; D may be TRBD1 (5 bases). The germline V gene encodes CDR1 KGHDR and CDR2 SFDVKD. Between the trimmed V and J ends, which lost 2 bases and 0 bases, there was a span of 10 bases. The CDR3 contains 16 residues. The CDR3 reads CATSDSYRSSYNEQFF. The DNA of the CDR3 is TGTGCCACCAGTGATTCCTACAGGAGCTCCTACAATGAGCAGTTCTTC.

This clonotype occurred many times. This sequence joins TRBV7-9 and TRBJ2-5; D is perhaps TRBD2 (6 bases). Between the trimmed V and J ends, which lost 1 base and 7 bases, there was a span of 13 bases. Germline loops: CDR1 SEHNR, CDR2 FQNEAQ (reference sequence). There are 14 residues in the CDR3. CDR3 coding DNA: TGTGCCAGCAGCTTAGTCGGGCTGGGACTGACCCAGTACTTC. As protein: CASSLVGLGLTQYF. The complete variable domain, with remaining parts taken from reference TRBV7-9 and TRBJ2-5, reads DTGVSQNPRHKITKRGQNVTFRCDPISEHNRLYWYRQTLGQGPEFLTYFQNEAQLEKSRLLSDRFSAERPKGSFSTLEIQRTEQGDSAMYLCASSLVGLGLTQYFGPGTRLLVL.

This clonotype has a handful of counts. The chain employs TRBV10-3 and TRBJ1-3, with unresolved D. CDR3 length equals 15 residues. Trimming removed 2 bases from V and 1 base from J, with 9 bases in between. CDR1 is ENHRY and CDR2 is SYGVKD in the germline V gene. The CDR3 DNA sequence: TGTGCCATCAGTGAGAACGGGGAATCTGGAAACACCATATATTTT. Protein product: CAISENGESGNTIYF.

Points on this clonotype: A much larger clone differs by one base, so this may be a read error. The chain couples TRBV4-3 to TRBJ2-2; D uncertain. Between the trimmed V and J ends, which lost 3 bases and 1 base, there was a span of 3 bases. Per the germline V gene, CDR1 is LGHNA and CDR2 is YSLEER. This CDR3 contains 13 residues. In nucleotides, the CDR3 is TGCGCCAGCAGCCATGGGAACACCGGGGAGCTGTTTTTT. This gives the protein CASSHGNTGELFF.

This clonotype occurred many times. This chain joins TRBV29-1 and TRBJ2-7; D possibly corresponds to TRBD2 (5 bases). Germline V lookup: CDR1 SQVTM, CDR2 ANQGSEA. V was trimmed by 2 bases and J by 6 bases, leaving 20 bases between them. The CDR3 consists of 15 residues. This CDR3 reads CSVESRGSELLEQYF. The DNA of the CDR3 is TGCAGCGTTGAATCTCGAGGGAGTGAACTTCTCGAGCAGTACTTC.

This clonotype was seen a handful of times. CDR3 DNA sequence: TGTGCCAGCAGCCCGGGTGAATCTAGCACAGATACGCAGTATTTT. Protein: CASSPGESSTDTQYF. This chain links TRBV7-9 with TRBJ2-3; the D is unclear. V lost 5 bases and J 0 bases, leaving 12 bases between the germline ends. The germline CDR1 and CDR2 sequences are SEHNR and FQNEAQ (reference sequence). The CDR3 spans 15 residues.

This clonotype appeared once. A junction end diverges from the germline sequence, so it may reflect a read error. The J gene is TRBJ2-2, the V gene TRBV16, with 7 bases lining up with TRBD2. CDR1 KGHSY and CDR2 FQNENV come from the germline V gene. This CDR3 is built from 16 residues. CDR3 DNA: TGCGCCAGCAGCCAAGGAGGACTAGAGAACACCGGGGAGCTGTTTTTT. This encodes CASSQGGLENTGELFF.

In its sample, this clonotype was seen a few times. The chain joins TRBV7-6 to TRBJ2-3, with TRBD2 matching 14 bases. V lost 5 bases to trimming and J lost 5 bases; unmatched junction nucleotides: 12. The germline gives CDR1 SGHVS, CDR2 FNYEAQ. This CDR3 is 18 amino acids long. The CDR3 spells CASSLPGTSGRYGDTQYF. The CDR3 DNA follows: TGTGCCAGCAGCCTTCCGGGGACTAGCGGGAGATACGGAGATACGCAGTATTTT.

The CDR3 region is CASSLAGNRGAFF. In nucleotides, the CDR3 is TGTGCCAGCAGCTTAGCGGGCAATCGTGGAGCTTTCTTT. The chain uses TRBV11-2 and TRBJ1-1; no definite D call. CDR1 and CDR2 from the germline V gene are SGHAT and FQNNGV. V was pared by 1 base and J by 10 bases, with 13 bases between. The CDR3 is made up of 13 amino acids.